A single sample gave rise to the 9 T cell receptor beta chains below, sequenced in a study of T cells in Graves' hyperthyroidism and ophthalmopathy. From RNA transcripts, TCR beta CDR3 regions were amplified. The primer set for the first-round RT-PCR of the TCR CDR3 was HTBI. One entry per CDR3 protein, called by TCRdb with MiXCR from the multiplex PCR reads. The sample lists roughly 200,000 distinct CDR3 sequences, about 15% occurring once. Sequencing was carried out using blood. These receptors were obtained from a woman between 45 and 60 years old with Graves' hyperthyroidism.

This clonotype was recorded many times. CDR3 sequence (DNA): TGTGCCAGCAGGCCCAGCGGGAGGGGGGGTGAGCAGTTCTTC. This gives the protein CASRPSGRGGEQFF. This chain connects TRBV6-2 or TRBV6-3 to TRBJ2-1; TRBD2 aligns across 10 bases. This CDR3 has 14 residues. Germline CDR1 and CDR2: MNHEY and SVGEGT. V lost 6 bases and J lost 9; bases outside the gene matches: 8.

The chain couples TRBV6-2 or TRBV6-3 to TRBJ2-1; a possible D gene is TRBD2 (5 bases). The CDR3 runs to 15 residues. The ends were cut back, 6 bases at V and 0 bases at J, with 12 bases in the middle. The germline CDR1 and CDR2 sequences are MNHEY and SVGEGT. CDR3 in amino acids: CASRHSASSYNEQFF. CDR3 sequence (DNA): TGTGCCAGCAGACATAGCGCGAGCTCCTACAATGAGCAGTTCTTC.

This clonotype was seen only a few times. Relative to the germline gene, one junction end is altered; a read error may explain this. V gene TRBV9 combines with J gene TRBJ2-6; D not resolved. This CDR3 region has 13 residues. Per germline, CDR1 SGDLS and CDR2 YYNGEE. The CDR3 reads CASTVAGANVLTF. The CDR3 DNA reads TGTGCCAGCACCGTAGCTGGGGCCAACGTCCTGACTTTC. The whole variable domain, remainder taken from reference TRBV9 and TRBJ2-6, is DSGVTQTPKHLITATGQRVTLRCSPRSGDLSVYWYQQSLDQGLQFLIQYYNGEERAKGNILERFSAQQFPDLHSELNLSSLELGDSALYFCASTVAGANVLTFGAGSRLTVL.

The chain carries TRBV28 and TRBJ1-2, with D perhaps matching TRBD1 (6 bases). Germline CDR1 and CDR2: MDHEN and SYDVKM. The CDR3 sequence is 11 residues long. Between the trimmed V and J ends, which lost 4 bases and 8 bases, there was a span of 8 bases. The CDR3 sequence: CASSWGGGYTF. CDR3 coding DNA: TGTGCCAGCAGTTGGGGGGGCGGCTACACCTTC.

The genes are TRBV10-2 and TRBJ1-5, with D possibly matching TRBD1 (5 bases). CDR1 WSHSY and CDR2 SAAADI come from the germline V gene. V was cut by 4 bases and J by 7 bases, with 14 bases left in between. The CDR3 length is 14 residues. This chain's CDR3 is CASSGSGDWQPQHF. The CDR3 region has the DNA TGCGCCAGCAGTGGGTCGGGGGACTGGCAGCCCCAGCATTTT.

The rearrangement links TRBV15 to TRBJ1-4, with 7 bases lining up with TRBD1. Trimming at V came to 4 bases and at J to 8 bases, leaving 7 bases not matched to a gene. In germline, CDR1 is LNHNV, CDR2 YYDKDF (reference sequence). This CDR3 is 14 amino acids long. CDR3 in amino acids: CATSKSTRGEKLFF. Here the CDR3 DNA reads TGTGCCACCAGCAAGTCGACCAGGGGGGAAAAACTGTTTTTT. Using reference TRBV15 and TRBJ1-4 for the parts outside the CDR3, the full variable domain is DAMVIQNPRYQVTQFGKPVTLSCSQTLNHNVMYWYQQKSSQAPKLLFHYYDKDFNNEADTPDNFQSRRPNTSFCFLDIRSPGLGDTAMYLCATSKSTRGEKLFFGSGTQLSVL.

This clonotype has a handful of counts. The chain couples TRBV7-2 to TRBJ1-1; D ambiguous. Germline V CDR1 and CDR2: SGHTA, FQGNSA. Trimming took off 2 bases at V and 0 bases at J, with 7 bases between the two ends. The CDR3 sequence is 14 residues long. The CDR3 DNA reads as TGTGCCAGCAGCTTATTCACGGTGAACACTGAAGCTTTCTTT. Translation gives CASSLFTVNTEAFF.

The J gene is TRBJ2-7, the V gene TRBV30, with a weak D call TRBD2 (5 bases). CDR1 and CDR2 from the germline V gene are GTSNPN and SVGIG (reference sequence). The CDR3 spans 13 residues. With 2 bases removed from V and 0 bases from J, the gap between germline ends came to 8 bases. This chain's CDR3 is CAWSPGNSYEQYF. The CDR3 DNA follows: TGTGCCTGGAGTCCGGGAAACTCCTACGAGCAGTACTTC.

The table lists this clonotype with a few counts. The V call is TRBV27, the J call TRBJ1-2, with D tentatively TRBD1 (5 bases). The CDR3 covers 13 residues. Germline values: CDR1 MNHEY, CDR2 SMNVEV (reference sequence). Trimming removed 5 bases at V and 6 bases at J, with 13 bases between. The CDR3 region is CASSLGAGHGYTF. The CDR3 DNA sequence: TGTGCCAGCAGTCTAGGGGCAGGGCATGGCTACACCTTC.